Described below is a single T cell receptor beta chain sequence and its context. This sample is drawn from a study of OX40 agonist ivuxolimab in advanced cancers. About the research overall: Clinicians treated patients with ivuxolimab, an agonistic anti-OX40 (CD134) antibody. While on treatment, patients had intravenous ivuxolimab at 0.01 to 10 mg/kg every 2 weeks. Eligibility admitted prior anti-PD-1, anti-PD-L1 or anti-CTLA-4 therapy; around 38% had some.

The CDR3 has 15 amino acids. Looked up from germline, CDR1 is SGHNT and CDR2 is YYREEE (reference sequence). The V end lost 0 bases, the J end lost 3 bases, and 9 bases lay between the germline ends. TCRdb's table, derived via immunoSEQ multiplex PCR, lists solely in-frame clones and lacks some. The sample gives 65,000 to 95,000 clones, roughly 87% of which show up once; under 6.5% is in the top ten. The V and J genes are TRBV5-4 and TRBJ2-2; maybe TRBD2 (5 bases). The sample here was CD4+ or CD8+ T cells sorted from blood, taken in a trial of the OX40 agonist ivuxolimab. The TCR sequence derives from an adult with an advanced solid tumor such as melanoma, head and neck, liver or kidney cancer. CDR3 protein: CASSLGGWYTGELFF. The CDR3 DNA follows: TGTGCCAGCAGCTTGGGAGGGTGGTACACCGGGGAGCTGTTTTTT.